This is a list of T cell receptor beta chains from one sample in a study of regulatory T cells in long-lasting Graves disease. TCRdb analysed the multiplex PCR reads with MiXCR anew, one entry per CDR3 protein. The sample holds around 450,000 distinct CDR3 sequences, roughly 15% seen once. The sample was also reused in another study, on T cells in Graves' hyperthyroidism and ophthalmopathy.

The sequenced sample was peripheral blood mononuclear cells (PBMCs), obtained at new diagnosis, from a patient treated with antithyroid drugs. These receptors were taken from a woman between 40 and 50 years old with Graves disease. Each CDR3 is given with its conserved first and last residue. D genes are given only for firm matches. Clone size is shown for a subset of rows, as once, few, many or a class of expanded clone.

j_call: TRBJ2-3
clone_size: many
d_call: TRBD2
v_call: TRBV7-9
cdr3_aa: CASSGQMRAGVDTQYF
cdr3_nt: TGTGCCAGCAGCGGTCAGATGAGAGCGGGAGTAGATACGCAGTATTTT

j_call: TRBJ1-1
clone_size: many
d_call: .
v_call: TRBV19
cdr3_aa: CASRGYTEAFF
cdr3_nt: TGTGCCTCTCGGGGCTACACTGAAGCTTTCTTT

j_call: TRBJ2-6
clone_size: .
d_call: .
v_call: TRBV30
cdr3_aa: CAWSSHEVLTF
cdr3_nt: TGTGCCTGGAGTTCGCATGAAGTCCTGACTTTC

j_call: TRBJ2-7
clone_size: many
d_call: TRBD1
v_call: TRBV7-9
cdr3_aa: CASSGTAYEQYF
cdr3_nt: TGTGCCAGCAGCGGGACAGCCTACGAGCAGTACTTC

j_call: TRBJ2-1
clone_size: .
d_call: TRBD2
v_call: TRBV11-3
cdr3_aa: CASSLGGLAGKEQFF
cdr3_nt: TGTGCCAGCAGCTTAGGCGGACTAGCGGGCAAGGAGCAGTTCTTC

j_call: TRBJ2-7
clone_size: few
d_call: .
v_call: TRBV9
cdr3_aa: CASSVGGGTFEQYF
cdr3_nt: TGTGCCAGCAGCGTAGGGGGGGGCACTTTCGAGCAGTACTTC

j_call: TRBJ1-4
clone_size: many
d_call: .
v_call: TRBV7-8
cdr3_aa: CASSLAPWTGSEKLFF
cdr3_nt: TGTGCCAGCAGCTTAGCACCTTGGACCGGGAGTGAAAAACTGTTTTTT

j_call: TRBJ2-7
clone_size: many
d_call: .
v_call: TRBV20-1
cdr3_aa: CSARAIEGLAYEQYF
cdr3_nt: TGCAGTGCTAGAGCCATCGAGGGATTGGCCTACGAGCAGTACTTC

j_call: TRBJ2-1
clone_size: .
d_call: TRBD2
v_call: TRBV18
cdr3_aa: CASSPGLAGGLNEQFF
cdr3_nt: TGTGCCAGCTCACCGGGCCTAGCGGGCGGGCTCAATGAGCAGTTCTTC

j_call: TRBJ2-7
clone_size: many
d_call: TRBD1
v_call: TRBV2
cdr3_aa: CASSDPDRGEQYF
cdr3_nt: TGTGCCAGCAGTGATCCCGACAGGGGCGAGCAGTACTTC

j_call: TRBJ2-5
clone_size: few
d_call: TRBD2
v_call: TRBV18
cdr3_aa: CASSPESGMETQYF
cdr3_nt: TGTGCCAGCTCACCTGAAAGCGGGATGGAGACCCAGTACTTC

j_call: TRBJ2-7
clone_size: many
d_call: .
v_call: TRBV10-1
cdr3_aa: CASSEVRGTYEQYF
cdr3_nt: TGCGCCAGCAGTGAGGTACGGGGGACCTACGAGCAGTACTTC

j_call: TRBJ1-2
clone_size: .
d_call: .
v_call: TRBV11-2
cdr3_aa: CASSLVVLGNSNYGYTF
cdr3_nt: TGTGCCAGCAGCTTAGTGGTTTTGGGGAACTCTAACTATGGCTACACCTTC

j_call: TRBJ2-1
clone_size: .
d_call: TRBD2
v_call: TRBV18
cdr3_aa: CASSPAGTSGSSYNEQFF
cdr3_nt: TGTGCCAGCTCACCAGCCGGGACTAGCGGGAGTTCCTACAATGAGCAGTTCTTC

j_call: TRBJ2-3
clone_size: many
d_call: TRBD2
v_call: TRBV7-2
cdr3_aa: CASSLVSAGMGTDTQYF
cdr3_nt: TGTGCCAGCAGCTTAGTCTCAGCGGGAATGGGGACAGATACGCAGTATTTT

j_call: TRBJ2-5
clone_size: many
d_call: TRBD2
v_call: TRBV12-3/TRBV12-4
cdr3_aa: CASSLRASGRAVQETQYF
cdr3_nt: TGTGCCAGCAGTTTGCGGGCTAGCGGGAGGGCCGTCCAAGAGACCCAGTACTTC

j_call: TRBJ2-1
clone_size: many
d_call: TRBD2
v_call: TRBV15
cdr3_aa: CATSVQGLAGGLGGGNEQFF
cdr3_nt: TGTGCCACCAGCGTCCAAGGACTAGCGGGAGGGCTCGGGGGAGGGAATGAGCAGTTCTTC

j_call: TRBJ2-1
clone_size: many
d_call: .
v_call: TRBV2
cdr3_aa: CASTLDSSSYNEQFF
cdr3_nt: TGTGCCAGCACTCTGGACAGTTCCTCCTACAATGAGCAGTTCTTC

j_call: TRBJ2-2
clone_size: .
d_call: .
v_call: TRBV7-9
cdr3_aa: CASSLRDDRAGELFF
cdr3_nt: TGTGCCAGCAGCTTACGAGATGACCGGGCCGGGGAGCTGTTTTTT

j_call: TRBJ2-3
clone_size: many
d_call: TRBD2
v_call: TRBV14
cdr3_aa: CATSSLGTSGSFTDTQYF
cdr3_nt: TGTGCCACCTCAAGCCTTGGGACTAGCGGGAGTTTCACAGATACGCAGTATTTT

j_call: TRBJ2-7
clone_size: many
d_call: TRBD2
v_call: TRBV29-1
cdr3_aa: CSAWTSGSLEQYF
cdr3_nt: TGCAGCGCTTGGACTAGCGGGAGTTTGGAGCAGTACTTC

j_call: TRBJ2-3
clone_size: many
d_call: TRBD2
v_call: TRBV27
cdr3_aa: CASTSGLTDTQYF
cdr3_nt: TGTGCCAGCACTAGCGGGCTGACAGATACGCAGTATTTT

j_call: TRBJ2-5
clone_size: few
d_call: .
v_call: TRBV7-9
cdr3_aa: CASSLPRGVKGSGETQYF
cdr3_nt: TGTGCCAGCAGCTTGCCCAGGGGGGTTAAAGGTTCCGGGGAGACCCAGTACTTC

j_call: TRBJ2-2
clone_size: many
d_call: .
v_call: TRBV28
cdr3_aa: CASSLGVSGGYTGELFF
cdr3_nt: TGTGCCAGCAGTTTGGGGGTCTCGGGCGGGTACACCGGGGAGCTGTTTTTT

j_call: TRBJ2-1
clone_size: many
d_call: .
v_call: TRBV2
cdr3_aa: CASSPGQIILNEQFF
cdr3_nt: TGTGCCAGCAGCCCCGGGCAGATTATCCTCAATGAGCAGTTCTTC

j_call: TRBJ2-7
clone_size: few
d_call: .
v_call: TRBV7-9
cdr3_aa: CASSSKEGVSYEQYF
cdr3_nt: TGTGCCAGCAGCTCAAAAGAGGGGGTGTCCTACGAGCAGTACTTC

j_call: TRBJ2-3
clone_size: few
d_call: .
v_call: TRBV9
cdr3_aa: CASSQADIFSTDTQYF
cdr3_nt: TGTGCCAGCAGCCAAGCGGACATCTTTAGCACAGATACGCAGTATTTT

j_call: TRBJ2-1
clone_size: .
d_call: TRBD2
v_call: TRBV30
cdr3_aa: CAWSDREEGEQFF
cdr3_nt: TGTGCCTGGAGTGACCGGGAGGAGGGAGAGCAGTTCTTC

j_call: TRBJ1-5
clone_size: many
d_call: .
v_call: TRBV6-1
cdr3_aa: CASSTQGLSNQPQHF
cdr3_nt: TGTGCCAGCAGTACACAGGGCCTTAGCAATCAGCCCCAGCATTTT

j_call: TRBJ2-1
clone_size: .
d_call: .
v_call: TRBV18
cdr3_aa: CASSLGGTTQFF
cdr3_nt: TGTGCCAGCTCCTTAGGCGGGACAACGCAGTTCTTC

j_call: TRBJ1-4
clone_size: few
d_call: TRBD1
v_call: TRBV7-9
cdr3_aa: CASSSWTGGDEKLFF
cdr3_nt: TGTGCCAGCAGCTCCTGGACAGGGGGAGATGAAAAACTGTTTTTT

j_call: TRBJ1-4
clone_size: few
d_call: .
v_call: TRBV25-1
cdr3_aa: CASSEPSGPNEKLFF
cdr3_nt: TGTGCCAGCAGTGAGCCGTCGGGCCCAAATGAAAAACTGTTTTTT

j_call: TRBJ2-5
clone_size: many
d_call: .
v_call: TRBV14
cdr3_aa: CASSQLGIGETQYF
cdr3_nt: TGTGCCAGCAGCCAGCTTGGGATCGGAGAGACCCAGTACTTC

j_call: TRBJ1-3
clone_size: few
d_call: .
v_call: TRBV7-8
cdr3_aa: CASSFGSVNTIYF
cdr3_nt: TGTGCCAGCAGCTTTGGGTCTGTGAACACCATATATTTT

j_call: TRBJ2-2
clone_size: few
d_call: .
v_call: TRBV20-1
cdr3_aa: CSARRTGELFF
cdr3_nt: TGCAGTGCTAGAAGGACCGGGGAGCTGTTTTTT

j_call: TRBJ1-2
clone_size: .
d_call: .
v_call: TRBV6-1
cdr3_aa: CASSEPSGAASLLYGYTF
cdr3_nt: TGTGCCAGCAGTGAGCCTTCGGGGGCAGCCAGCCTCCTCTATGGCTACACCTTC

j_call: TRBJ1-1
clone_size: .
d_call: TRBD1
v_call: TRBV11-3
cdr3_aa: CASSPRDPDRVGNTEAFF
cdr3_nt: TGTGCCAGCAGCCCGAGGGACCCGGACAGGGTTGGGAACACTGAAGCTTTCTTT

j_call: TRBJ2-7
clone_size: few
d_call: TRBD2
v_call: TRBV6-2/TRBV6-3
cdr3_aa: CASSPALAGAYEQYF
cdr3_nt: TGTGCCAGCAGCCCCGCCCTAGCGGGGGCCTACGAGCAGTACTTC

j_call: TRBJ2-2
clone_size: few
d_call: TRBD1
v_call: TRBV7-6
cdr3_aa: CASSPYEAGGNTGELFF
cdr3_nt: TGTGCCAGCAGCCCCTATGAGGCAGGGGGCAACACCGGGGAGCTGTTTTTT

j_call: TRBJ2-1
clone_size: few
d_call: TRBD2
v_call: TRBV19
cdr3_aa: CASSIAGGPEQFF
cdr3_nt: TGTGCCAGTAGTATAGCGGGAGGGCCTGAGCAGTTCTTC

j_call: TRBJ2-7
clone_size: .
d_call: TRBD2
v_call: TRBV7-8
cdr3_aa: CASSLEERGRGEQYF
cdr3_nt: TGTGCCAGCAGTCTCGAGGAGCGGGGCCGTGGGGAGCAGTACTTC

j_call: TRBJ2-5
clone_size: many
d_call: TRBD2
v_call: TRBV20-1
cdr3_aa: CSAHQSSGETQYF
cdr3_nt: TGCAGTGCTCATCAATCTAGCGGAGAGACCCAGTACTTC

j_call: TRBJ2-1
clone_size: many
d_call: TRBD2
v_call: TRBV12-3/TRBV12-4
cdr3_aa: CASSPGTAGASYNEQFF
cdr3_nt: TGTGCCAGCAGTCCCGGTACAGCGGGAGCCTCCTACAATGAGCAGTTCTTC

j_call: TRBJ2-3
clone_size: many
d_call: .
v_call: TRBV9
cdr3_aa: CASSASWTPGQDTQYF
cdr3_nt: TGTGCCAGCAGCGCCTCGTGGACCCCAGGTCAAGATACGCAGTATTTT

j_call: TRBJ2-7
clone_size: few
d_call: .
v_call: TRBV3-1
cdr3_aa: CASSPRTVGEQYF
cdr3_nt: TGTGCCAGCAGCCCAAGGACGGTAGGCGAGCAGTACTTC

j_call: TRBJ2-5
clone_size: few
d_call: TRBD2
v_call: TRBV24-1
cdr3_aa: CATAEGGNQETQYF
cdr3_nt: TGTGCCACCGCGGAGGGAGGGAATCAAGAGACCCAGTACTTC

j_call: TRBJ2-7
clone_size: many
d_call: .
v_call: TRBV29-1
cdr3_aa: CSAGGEYEQYF
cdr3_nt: TGCAGCGCCGGAGGGGAATACGAGCAGTACTTC

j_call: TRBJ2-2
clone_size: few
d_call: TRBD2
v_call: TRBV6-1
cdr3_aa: CASTPRTSGNTGELFF
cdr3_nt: TGTGCCAGCACCCCCAGGACTAGCGGCAACACCGGGGAGCTGTTTTTT

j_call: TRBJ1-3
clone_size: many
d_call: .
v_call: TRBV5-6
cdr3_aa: CASSLGQPGNTIYF
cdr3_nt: TGTGCCAGCAGCTTGGGACAGCCTGGAAACACCATATATTTT

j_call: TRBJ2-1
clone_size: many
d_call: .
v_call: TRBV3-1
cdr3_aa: CASSQDDGRDEQFF
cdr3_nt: TGTGCCAGCAGCCAAGATGACGGAAGGGATGAGCAGTTCTTC

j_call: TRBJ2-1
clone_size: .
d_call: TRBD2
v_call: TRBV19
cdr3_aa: CASSSPRGRYNEQFF
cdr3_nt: TGTGCCAGTAGTTCGCCACGCGGGAGGTACAATGAGCAGTTCTTC

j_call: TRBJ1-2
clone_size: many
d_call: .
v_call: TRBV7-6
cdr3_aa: CASSSLGGPYGYTF
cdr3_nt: TGTGCCAGCAGCTCCCTTGGGGGTCCCTATGGCTACACCTTC

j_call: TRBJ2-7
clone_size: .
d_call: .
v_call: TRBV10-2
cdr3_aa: CASSEDLTYSYEQYF
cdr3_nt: TGCGCCAGCAGTGAAGACTTGACATACTCCTACGAGCAGTACTTC